One sample yielded the 30 T cell receptor beta chains listed below, sequenced in a study of post-analysis software for immune sequencing data. Study conclusions and caveats: The study found TRBV5-6, TRBV5-1 and TRBV20-1 among a few TRBV segments more frequent in patients than controls.

Unique molecular identifiers were present in the TCR beta cDNA libraries. One entry per CDR3 protein results from TCRdb running MiXCR on the PCR reads. The sample contains 750,000 to 950,000 distinct CDR3 sequences, approximately 50% of which appear only once. These receptors' antigens are unknown. Sequencing used blood. These receptor sequences come from a girl aged 5 to 17 with multiple sclerosis.

This clonotype was observed a single time. This sequence joins TRBV9 and TRBJ2-5; D could derive from TRBD1 or TRBD2 (5 bases each). Germline V gene sequence: CDR1 SGDLS, CDR2 YYNGEE. Trimming took 0 bases from V and 1 from J, leaving 7 bases between them. This CDR3 contains 14 residues. The CDR3 here is CASSVDGTQETQYF. The CDR3 DNA reads as TGTGCCAGCAGCGTAGACGGGACCCAAGAGACCCAGTACTTC.

The rearrangement uses TRBV20-1 and TRBJ2-5, with D possibly matching TRBD2 (6 bases). In germline, CDR1 is DFQATT, CDR2 SNEGSKA (reference sequence). There are 18 residues in the CDR3. V lost 0 bases and J lost 0, with 20 bases in between. The DNA for the CDR3 is TGCAGTGCTAGAGACCAAAGTGGGGCTAGCGCATACCAAGAGACCCAGTACTTC. Its translation: CSARDQSGASAYQETQYF.

The chain employs TRBV12-3 or TRBV12-4 and TRBJ1-5, with D hard to call. Trimming left V 2 bases short and J 6 bases short, with 14 bases between. CDR3 length: 15 residues. In DNA, the CDR3 is TGTGCCAGCAGTTTATTTTTGAGGGTAGGTCAGCCCCAGCATTTT. Its protein is CASSLFLRVGQPQHF.

This chain joins TRBV20-1 and TRBJ2-1; 8 nucleotides align to TRBD1. Germline V gives CDR1 DFQATT, CDR2 SNEGSKA (reference sequence). V lost 4 bases to trimming and J lost 3 bases; unmatched junction nucleotides: 8. The CDR3 consists of 15 residues. The chain's CDR3 is CSAMDRERDYNEQFF. The DNA for the CDR3 is TGCAGTGCTATGGACAGGGAAAGGGACTACAATGAGCAGTTCTTC.

This clonotype was seen only once. The V and J genes are TRBV24-1 and TRBJ2-4, with D possibly called TRBD1 or TRBD2 (5 bases each). CDR3 length: 17 residues. Germline assignment: CDR1 KGHDR and CDR2 SFDVKD. The V and J ends lost 10 bases and 1 base respectively, with 22 bases between them. In DNA, the CDR3 is TGTGCCACTGCCAGATTTAAGGACGGGACGGCCAAAAACATTCAGTACTTC. Translating gives CATARFKDGTAKNIQYF.

The CDR3 spells CASSSPDRPTRNEQFF. The CDR3 DNA reads TGTGCCAGCAGCTCACCCGACAGGCCCACACGGAATGAGCAGTTCTTC. The chain is built from TRBV11-2 and TRBJ2-1; possibly TRBD1 for D (6 bases). Germline loops: CDR1 SGHAT, CDR2 FQNNGV. Trimming shortened V by 4 bases and J by 7 bases, and 20 bases separated the two germline ends. The CDR3 is 16 amino acids.

V usage is TRBV29-1 and J usage is TRBJ2-7, with 12 bases lining up with TRBD1. The CDR3 totals 16 residues. The V segment lost 6 bases and the J segment 3 bases; nucleotides outside the gene matches: 12. Germline CDR1 SQVTM, CDR2 ANQGSEA. The CDR3 is CSVKEGQGAPFYEQYF. CDR3 nucleotides: TGCAGCGTCAAAGAGGGACAGGGGGCACCCTTCTACGAGCAGTACTTC.

This clonotype turned up a few times. The V gene is TRBV29-1, the J gene TRBJ2-1; a possible D gene is TRBD2 (5 bases). CDR1 is SQVTM and CDR2 is ANQGSEA in the germline V gene. Trimming removed 6 bases from V and 5 bases from J, with 14 bases in between. The CDR3 loop spans 13 amino acids. The CDR3 loop is CSVTGEYDNEQFF. The CDR3 nucleotides read TGCAGCGTCACCGGGGAGTACGACAATGAGCAGTTCTTC.

V is TRBV7-9 and J is TRBJ2-1, with D possibly being TRBD2 (6 bases). The CDR3 totals 15 residues. Germline CDR1 reads SEHNR; CDR2 reads FQNEAQ (reference sequence). V was cut by 4 bases and J by 3 bases, with 13 bases left in between. This CDR3 reads CASSSQRADYNEQFF. The CDR3 DNA reads as TGTGCCAGCAGCTCACAGCGGGCGGACTACAATGAGCAGTTCTTC.

The chain carries TRBV3-1 and TRBJ2-2; 9 nucleotides line up with TRBD2. After removal of 6 bases from V and 7 bases from J, the junction contained 12 bases not matched to a gene. The CDR3 extends over 16 amino acids. Germline lookup yields CDR1 LGHDT and CDR2 YNNKEL (reference sequence). CDR3 DNA: TGTGCCAGCAGTCGGCTAGCGGGGACCGACAGCGGGGAGCTGTTTTTT. Translated, it gives CASSRLAGTDSGELFF.

The chain links TRBV5-1 to TRBJ2-1; possibly TRBD1 for D (5 bases). The CDR3 runs 13 residues. CDR1 is SGHRS, CDR2 YFSETQ, per germline. Trimming took off 3 bases at V and 6 bases at J, with 10 bases between the two ends. The CDR3 sequence: CASSSWTPNEQFF. The CDR3, as DNA: TGCGCCAGCAGCTCATGGACACCCAATGAGCAGTTCTTC.

V gene TRBV10-3 combines with J gene TRBJ2-1, with 14 bases aligning to TRBD2. The CDR3 consists of 17 residues. With 8 bases clipped from V and 8 bases from J, the junction kept 14 bases outside the gene matches. Per germline, CDR1 ENHRY and CDR2 SYGVKD. Here the CDR3 DNA reads TGTGCCATCGCCCCCTCGACTAGCGGGAGGGCCGGCGATGAGCAGTTCTTC. It is translated as CAIAPSTSGRAGDEQFF.

This clonotype occurred once. The chain is built from TRBV14 and TRBJ2-5, with a possible D match to TRBD2 (6 bases). Germline CDR1 and CDR2: SGHDN and FVKESK. V gave up 0 bases and J gave up 5 bases, with 22 bases separating them. The CDR3 is made up of 18 amino acids. CDR3 loop: CASSQDLPLRGFGETQYF. CDR3 nucleotide sequence: TGTGCCAGCAGCCAAGATCTCCCCCTACGGGGGTTCGGCGAGACCCAGTACTTC.

This chain links TRBV20-1 with TRBJ2-3, with D possibly being TRBD2 (5 bases). This CDR3 spans 15 amino acids. The germline CDR1 and CDR2 sequences are DFQATT and SNEGSKA (reference sequence). Trimming removed 0 bases from V and 4 bases from J, with 14 bases in between. The DNA of the CDR3 is TGCAGTGCTAGAGATGAGGTTCGGGGTTCAGATACGCAGTATTTT. It specifies CSARDEVRGSDTQYF.

This chain joins TRBV20-1 and TRBJ2-3; no reliable D call. This CDR3 spans 14 amino acids. Trimming left V 0 bases short and J 2 bases short, with 9 bases between. Germline CDR1 and CDR2: DFQATT and SNEGSKA (reference sequence). Written as DNA, the CDR3 is TGCAGTGCTAGAGAAGGAAAAGCCACAGATACGCAGTATTTT. Translating it yields CSAREGKATDTQYF.

This rearrangement joins TRBV10-3 to TRBJ2-2; D is unresolved. V gave up 10 bases and J gave up 5 bases, with 11 bases separating them. There are 12 residues in the CDR3. Germline loops: CDR1 ENHRY, CDR2 SYGVKD. The CDR3 protein is CATKQATGELFF. The DNA for the CDR3 is TGTGCCACGAAGCAGGCAACCGGGGAGCTGTTTTTT.

The V gene is TRBV30, the J gene TRBJ2-5, with 8 bases matching TRBD1. CDR1 and CDR2 from the germline V gene are GTSNPN and SVGIG (reference sequence). This CDR3 is 15 amino acids long. Trimming cost V 0 bases and J 2 bases; bases outside gene matches: 5. DNA for the CDR3: TGTGCCTGGAGTGTACTCGGACAGGGTCAAGAGACCCAGTACTTC. Its translation is CAWSVLGQGQETQYF.

This rearrangement joins TRBV12-3 or TRBV12-4 to TRBJ1-1; TRBD1 agrees at 7 bases. V was clipped by 5 bases and J by 0 bases; unmatched bases: 15. The CDR3 runs to 18 residues. In DNA, the CDR3 is TGTGCCAGCAGTCCTGGGACAGCTTGGGGGACTATGAACACTGAAGCTTTCTTT. As protein: CASSPGTAWGTMNTEAFF.

The rearrangement uses TRBV12-3 or TRBV12-4 and TRBJ2-5; TRBD2 matches 8 bases. V shed 4 bases and J 4 bases; nucleotides not matched to a gene: 8. There are 15 residues in the CDR3. The CDR3 region has the DNA TGTGCCAGCAGTTGGAGCGGGAGCTCCCGAGAGACCCAGTACTTC. Residues: CASSWSGSSRETQYF.

The V call is TRBV20-1, the J call TRBJ1-6, with D tentatively TRBD1 (6 bases). Germline loops: CDR1 DFQATT, CDR2 SNEGSKA (reference sequence). V lost 6 bases to trimming and J lost 12 bases, with 21 bases between them. This CDR3 spans 14 amino acids. This CDR3 is CSAPGGRGGRPLHF. CDR3 sequence (DNA): TGCAGTGCCCCGGGTGGCAGGGGAGGGAGACCCCTCCACTTT.

V usage is TRBV10-3 and J usage is TRBJ2-1; 15 bases fit TRBD2. The CDR3 is 15 amino acids. Germline loops: CDR1 ENHRY, CDR2 SYGVKD. V shed 5 bases, J shed 8 bases, and the junction held 4 bases outside the gene matches. The CDR3 region is CAISKGLAGGDEQFF. Written as DNA, the CDR3 is TGTGCCATCAGTAAGGGACTAGCGGGAGGCGATGAGCAGTTCTTC.

The V gene is TRBV29-1, the J gene TRBJ2-1; weak D call: TRBD1 (6 bases). In germline, CDR1 is SQVTM, CDR2 ANQGSEA. This CDR3 has 13 amino acids. Here the CDR3 reads CSAQGWAYNEQFF. The CDR3 nucleotides read TGCAGTGCACAGGGTTGGGCCTACAATGAGCAGTTCTTC.

CDR3 coding DNA: TGCGCCAGCAGCACTCGACTAGCGGGGGGGCAAACAGATACGCAGTATTTT. Its protein product is CASSTRLAGGQTDTQYF. The chain combines TRBV5-1 with TRBJ2-3; 14 positions match TRBD2. V lost 4 bases, J lost 3 bases, and 7 bases stayed unmatched. The CDR3 has 17 residues. The germline gives CDR1 SGHRS, CDR2 YFSETQ.

The chain is built from TRBV19 and TRBJ2-7; D perhaps matches TRBD2 (6 bases). V was shortened by 3 bases and J by 5 bases, with 8 bases between the two germline ends. Germline values: CDR1 LNHDA, CDR2 SQIVND (reference sequence). This CDR3 has 12 amino acids. The CDR3 loop is CASSMASDEQYF. CDR3 coding DNA: TGTGCCAGTAGTATGGCTAGCGACGAGCAGTACTTC.

This clonotype was observed a handful of times. The chain recombines TRBV7-9 with TRBJ2-7; TRBD1 matches at 8 bases. The CDR3 has 14 amino acids. Looked up from germline, CDR1 is SEHNR and CDR2 is FQNEAQ (reference sequence). V lost 5 bases and J lost 2; bases outside the gene matches: 5. DNA for the CDR3: TGTGCCAGCAGCATCGGGACAGGCCCCTACGAGCAGTACTTC. It yields the protein CASSIGTGPYEQYF.

The chain carries TRBV20-1 and TRBJ2-7; D perhaps matches TRBD2 (6 bases). Trimming removed 0 bases from V and 5 bases from J, with 14 bases in between. Per the germline V gene, CDR1 is DFQATT and CDR2 is SNEGSKA (reference sequence). The CDR3 covers 14 residues. CDR3 DNA: TGCAGTGCTAGAGATCCCGCTAGCGTAAACGAGCAGTACTTC. Translating gives CSARDPASVNEQYF.

This chain uses TRBV4-1 with TRBJ1-2; 7 bases are a match to TRBD1. The CDR3 sequence is 14 residues long. The junction had 9 bases not matched to a gene; V was cut back by 7 bases and J by 4 bases. Germline V lookup: CDR1 MGHRA, CDR2 YSYEKL. The CDR3 loop reads CASTPRGQPYGYTF. The DNA for the CDR3 is TGCGCCAGCACCCCGCGGGGACAGCCCTATGGCTACACCTTC.

The chain combines TRBV5-6 with TRBJ2-4; 9 bases are a match to TRBD1. The J call may be faulty, since TRBJ2-7 better matches the DNA end. The CDR3 spans 14 residues. Germline CDR1 is SGHDT and CDR2 is YYEEEE. CDR3 protein: CASSRRQGVREQYF. CDR3 DNA sequence: TGTGCCAGCAGCCGGCGACAGGGGGTACGCGAGCAGTACTTC.

CDR3 in amino acids: CASSLGQGISSGANVLTF. The DNA for the CDR3 is TGTGCCAGCAGCTTAGGACAGGGCATAAGCTCTGGGGCCAACGTCCTGACTTTC. The V and J genes are TRBV7-9 and TRBJ2-6; 7 nucleotides align to TRBD1. The J segment lost 0 bases and the V segment lost 1 base, leaving 6 bases of the junction unmatched. This CDR3 comprises 18 residues. The germline V gene encodes CDR1 SEHNR and CDR2 FQNEAQ (reference sequence).

This clonotype was found a few times. The chain recombines TRBV12-3 or TRBV12-4 with TRBJ1-2; D unclear. The CDR3 sequence is 13 residues long. Trimming took off 3 bases at V and 4 bases at J, with 9 bases between the two ends. CDR3 sequence (DNA): TGTGCCAGCAGTTTGTGGCAAGTCTATGGCTACACCTTC. Its translation: CASSLWQVYGYTF.